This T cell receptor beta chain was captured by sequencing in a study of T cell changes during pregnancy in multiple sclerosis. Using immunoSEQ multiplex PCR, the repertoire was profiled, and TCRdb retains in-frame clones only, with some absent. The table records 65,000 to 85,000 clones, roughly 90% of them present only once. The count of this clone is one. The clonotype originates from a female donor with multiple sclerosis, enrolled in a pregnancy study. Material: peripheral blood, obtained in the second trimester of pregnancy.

The CDR3 nucleotides read TGTGCCAGCAGTTCTACCCGGGTCTCTGGAAACACCATATATTTT. Its translation is CASSSTRVSGNTIYF. V gene TRBV27 combines with J gene TRBJ1-3; no reliable D call. This CDR3 region has 15 residues. Trimming stripped 4 bases from V and 0 bases from J, with 10 bases between. The germline CDR1 and CDR2 sequences are MNHEY and SMNVEV (reference sequence).